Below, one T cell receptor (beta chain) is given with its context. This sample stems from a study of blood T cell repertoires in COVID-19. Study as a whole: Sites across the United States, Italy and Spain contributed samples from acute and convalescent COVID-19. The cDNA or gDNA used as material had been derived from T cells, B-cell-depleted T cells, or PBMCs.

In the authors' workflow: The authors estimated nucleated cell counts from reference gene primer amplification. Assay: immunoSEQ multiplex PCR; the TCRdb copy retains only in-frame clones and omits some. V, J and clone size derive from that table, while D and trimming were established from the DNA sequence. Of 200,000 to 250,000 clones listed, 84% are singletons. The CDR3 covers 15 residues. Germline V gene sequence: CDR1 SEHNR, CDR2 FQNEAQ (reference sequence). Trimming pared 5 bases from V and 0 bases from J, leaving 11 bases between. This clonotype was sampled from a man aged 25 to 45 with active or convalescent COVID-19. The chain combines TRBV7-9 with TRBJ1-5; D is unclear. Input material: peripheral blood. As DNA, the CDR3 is TGTGCCAGCAGCCCGCCGGAGGCTAGCAATCAGCCCCAGCATTTT. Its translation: CASSPPEASNQPQHF.